The rows below give T cell receptor beta chains drawn from one sample of a study of T-cell memory formation after mild COVID-19. TCRdb independently ran MiXCR on the 5' RACE reads; one entry per CDR3 protein. This sample yields 450,000 to 650,000 distinct CDR3 sequences, of which under 20% are seen a single time; around 12% belongs to the top ten. Sequencing was performed on PBMCs or a T cell subset sorted from them (not recorded which). The receptors shown here come from an adult woman who had mild COVID-19 (a few samples of this study predate the infection). Cell type and time point are not known. The CDR3 runs from the conserved cysteine through the conserved F or W. Each record gives: D gene, V gene, J gene, clone size, CDR3 DNA, CDR3 protein. The D gene is left open where the match is weak. Clone size appears in some rows only: once, few, many, or a class for an expanded clone.

NA	TRBV3-1	TRBJ2-7	few	TGTGCCAGCAGTCAAGCGACGACGGAGCAGTACTTC	CASSQATTEQYF
NA	TRBV12-3/TRBV12-4	TRBJ1-2	NA	TGTGCCAGCAGTTTTGGGGCCGAGATCTTTGGCTACACCTTC	CASSFGAEIFGYTF
NA	TRBV6-6	TRBJ2-5	NA	TGTGCCAGCAGTTACCCAGGGGGGTACCAAGAGACCCAGTACTTC	CASSYPGGYQETQYF
TRBD2	TRBV6-5	TRBJ2-7	NA	TGTGCCAGCAGTTACTATGTAGCGGGGGATTCCTACGAGCAGTACTTC	CASSYYVAGDSYEQYF
NA	TRBV6-2/TRBV6-3	TRBJ2-4	NA	TGTGCCAGCAGTTACGACAACCTAAACATTCAGTACTTC	CASSYDNLNIQYF
TRBD2	TRBV5-1	TRBJ2-7	few	TGCGCCAGCAGCTGGACGACTAGCGGGAGCTACGAGCAGTACTTC	CASSWTTSGSYEQYF
NA	TRBV4-1	TRBJ2-1	few	TGCGCCAGCAGCCAATTAGCCCTCACCGCTCACAATGAGCAGTTCTTC	CASSQLALTAHNEQFF
TRBD1	TRBV7-8	TRBJ1-2	few	TGTGCCAGCAGCCAAACGGGGACAGACTATGGCTACACCTTC	CASSQTGTDYGYTF
NA	TRBV10-2	TRBJ2-1	few	TGCGCCAGCAGTGAATATCATCGAGTGGATTATGAGCAGTTCTTC	CASSEYHRVDYEQFF
NA	TRBV11-1	TRBJ1-1	few	TGTGCCAGCAGCCGGGGGAGGGGTACGGACACTGAAGCTTTCTTT	CASSRGRGTDTEAFF
NA	TRBV5-6	TRBJ2-2	few	TGTGCCAGCAGCGGTTGGACCGGGGAGCTGTTTTTT	CASSGWTGELFF
TRBD2	TRBV7-9	TRBJ2-3	few	TGTGCCAGCAGCTTAAAAAAGAAGGCGGGAGGAGGAGCAGATACGCAGTATTTT	CASSLKKKAGGGADTQYF
NA	TRBV20-1	TRBJ2-2	few	TGCAGTGCTAGAGTCACCTTCGGCACCGGGGAGCTGTTTTTT	CSARVTFGTGELFF
NA	TRBV7-8	TRBJ2-2	few	TGTGCCAGCAGCCCCGACGGGGAGCTGTTTTTT	CASSPDGELFF
NA	TRBV5-1	TRBJ2-3	few	TGCGCCAGCAGCTTGTCTAGCCTGGGTACAGATACGCAGTATTTT	CASSLSSLGTDTQYF